This entry is about one T cell receptor beta chain. This sample was included in a study of blood T cell repertoires in COVID-19. Looking at the study overall: Spain, Italy and the United States supplied samples that represented acute and convalescent COVID-19. T cells, B-cell-depleted T cells, or PBMCs supplied cDNA or gDNA.

CDR1 and CDR2 from the germline V gene are MDHEN and SYDVKM. V lost 1 base and J lost 5; bases outside the gene matches: 4. The CDR3 sequence is 14 residues long. Per the original data handling: Amplification of reference gene primers provided the estimated nucleated cell counts. TCRdb's copy holds only in-frame clones and misses some; the assay was immunoSEQ multiplex PCR. D and trimming come from the DNA, and the V and J calls and clone size come from that table. This table has approximately 110,000 clones, approximately 80% appearing once. Sequenced: peripheral blood. The chain has TRBV28 and TRBJ1-2, with 7 bases lining up with TRBD1. This receptor was taken from an older woman with acute or convalescent COVID-19. The CDR3 loop is CASSLLPGGYGYTF. Here the CDR3 DNA reads TGTGCCAGCAGTTTATTGCCAGGGGGGTATGGCTACACCTTC.